The 21 T cell receptor beta chains below come from one sample, sequenced in a study of T cell repertoires in cytomegalovirus infection. TCRdb reprocessed the reads with MiXCR, giving one entry per CDR3 protein. The repertoire holds 250,000 or so distinct CDR3 sequences, with 17% as singletons. The sample taken for sequencing was CD8+ T cells from PBMCs. The receptors stem from a human donor in good health (CMV status not recorded). Some clones in this sample may be carry-over from other donors' samples.

Ten or more counts support this clonotype. The rearrangement joins TRBV7-2 to TRBJ2-2; D may be TRBD1 (6 bases). Trimming took off 5 bases at V and 7 bases at J, with 14 bases between the two ends. The germline V gene encodes CDR1 SGHTA and CDR2 FQGNSA. The CDR3 covers 14 residues. CDR3 protein: CASSPSGTHGELFF. Here the CDR3 DNA reads TGTGCCAGCAGCCCCTCCGGGACACACGGGGAGCTGTTTTTT. The entire variable domain, with the rest obtained from reference TRBV7-2 and TRBJ2-2, is as follows: GAGVSQSPSNKVTEKGKDVELRCDPISGHTALYWYRQSLGQGLEFLIYFQGNSAPDKSGLPSDRFSAERTGGSVSTLTIQRTQQEDSAVYLCASSPSGTHGELFFGEGSRLTVL.

V gene TRBV28 combines with J gene TRBJ2-7; weak D call: TRBD2 (6 bases). V was clipped by 3 bases and J by 2 bases, with 11 bases between them. CDR1 and CDR2 (germline): MDHEN, SYDVKM. The CDR3 contains 14 residues. The CDR3 reads CASSFGGPTYEQYF. CDR3 nucleotides: TGTGCCAGCAGTTTCGGGGGACCCACCTACGAGCAGTACTTC.

In its sample, this clonotype was seen many times. The rearrangement links TRBV4-3 to TRBJ2-3, with D hard to call. From germline, CDR1 is LGHNA and CDR2 YSLEER. Deletions cut 1 base from V and 0 bases from J, with 5 bases between. CDR3 size: 14 residues. The CDR3 spells CASSQVGSTDTQYF. CDR3 bases: TGCGCCAGCAGCCAAGTCGGCAGCACAGATACGCAGTATTTT.

This clonotype was counted only a few times. The V and J genes are TRBV20-1 and TRBJ1-4, with D hard to call. Germline CDR1 reads DFQATT; CDR2 reads SNEGSKA (reference sequence). This CDR3 has 13 amino acids. Trimming stripped 5 bases from V and 6 bases from J, with 13 bases between. This CDR3 is CSAETLADEKLFF. In nucleotides, the CDR3 is TGCAGTGCTGAGACACTCGCCGATGAAAAACTGTTTTTT.

This clonotype was observed at least ten times. This chain uses TRBV6-6 with TRBJ2-6; TRBD1 aligns across 9 bases. The V gene's germline CDR1 is MNHNY and CDR2 SVGAGI (reference sequence). Trimming at V came to 6 bases and at J to 0 bases, leaving 12 bases not matched to a gene. The CDR3 has 19 residues. The CDR3 region has the DNA TGTGCCAGCAGGTGCCCCCGGGACAGGGTCTGCTCTGGGGCCAACGTCCTGACTTTC. Residues: CASRCPRDRVCSGANVLTF.

Turning to this clonotype: With a much larger clone just one base away, this may be a read error. V and J are TRBV7-7 and TRBJ1-1; D unclear. The V gene's germline CDR1 is SSHAT and CDR2 FNYEAQ (reference sequence). The CDR3 extends over 15 amino acids. The CDR3 here is CASSPWTDLNTEASF. The CDR3 region has the DNA TGTGCTAGCAGCCCTTGGACGGATTTGAACACTGAAGCTTCCTTT.

This chain joins TRBV16 and TRBJ1-2; weak D call: TRBD1 (5 bases). Between the trimmed V and J ends, which lost 2 bases and 0 bases, there was a span of 13 bases. This CDR3 has 16 amino acids. The germline V gene has CDR1 KGHSY and CDR2 FQNENV. The CDR3 bases are TGTGCCAGCAGCCAAGCCGGGACGGAAGCTAACTATGGCTACACCTTC. Translating it yields CASSQAGTEANYGYTF. Filled out from reference TRBV16 and TRBJ1-2, the complete variable domain reads GEEVAQTPKHLVRGEGQKAKLYCAPIKGHSYVFWYQQVLKNEFKFLISFQNENVFDETGMPKERFSAKCLPNSPCSLEIQATKLEDSAVYFCASSQAGTEANYGYTFGSGTRLTVV.

The chain uses TRBV6-1 and TRBJ1-1; unclear D gene. This CDR3 is built from 13 residues. V was pared by 1 base and J by 7 bases, with 10 bases between. Germline V gene sequence: CDR1 MNHNS, CDR2 SASEGT. CDR3 sequence (DNA): TGTGCCAGCAGTGAAGGGACGGTAATTGAAGCTTTCTTT. Amino acid sequence: CASSEGTVIEAFF.

There are a few counts of this clonotype. The chain joins TRBV19 to TRBJ1-2, with 7 positions matching TRBD1. The ends lost 9 bases at V and 3 bases at J; junction bases unmatched: 10. The CDR3 has 14 amino acids. Germline CDR1 is LNHDA and CDR2 is SQIVND (reference sequence). Here the CDR3 DNA reads TGTGCCAGCACATGGGGACAGAAAGACTATGGCTACACCTTC. It is translated as CASTWGQKDYGYTF.

This clonotype came up a few times. CDR3 DNA sequence: TGTGCCAGCAGTTACTCGACCGCGACAGGGCCTCACAATGAGCAGTTCTTC. Residues: CASSYSTATGPHNEQFF. The chain uses TRBV6-5 and TRBJ2-1, with 7 bases fitting TRBD1. V lost 0 bases and J lost 5; bases outside the gene matches: 10. The CDR3 covers 17 residues. Germline CDR1 MNHEY, CDR2 SVGAGI.

A note on this clonotype: With a much larger clone just one base away, this may be a read error. The chain joins TRBV12-3 or TRBV12-4 to TRBJ1-1; perhaps TRBD1 as D (5 bases). The V end lost 2 bases, the J end lost 8 bases, and 12 bases lay between the germline ends. The CDR3 is 13 residues long. CDR3: CASSLPETAEAFF. CDR3 DNA: TGTGCCAGCAGTTTACCAGAGACAGCAGAAGCTTTCTTT.

J is TRBJ1-2 and V is TRBV5-6; 11 nucleotides align to TRBD1. Per the germline V gene, CDR1 is SGHDT and CDR2 is YYEEEE. This CDR3 contains 14 residues. After removal of 3 bases from V and 5 bases from J, the junction contained 3 bases not matched to a gene. CDR3 nucleotides: TGTGCCAGCAGCTCCGGGACAGGGGGTTATGGCTACACCTTC. Amino acids: CASSSGTGGYGYTF.

This clonotype showed up just a few times. The V call is TRBV7-2, the J call TRBJ2-3; 10 nucleotides align to TRBD1. This CDR3 has 16 residues. Germline CDR1 reads SGHTA; CDR2 reads FQGNSA. After removal of 2 bases from V and 2 bases from J, the junction contained 4 bases not matched to a gene. CDR3 loop: CASSLPTGGITDTQYF. In DNA form, the CDR3 reads TGTGCCAGCAGCTTACCGACAGGGGGCATCACAGATACGCAGTATTTT.

This clonotype has a handful of counts. This rearrangement joins TRBV4-1 to TRBJ2-5, with D possibly being TRBD1 (5 bases). Germline lookup yields CDR1 MGHRA and CDR2 YSYEKL. With 1 base removed from V and 0 bases from J, the gap between germline ends came to 12 bases. The CDR3 is 16 residues long. CDR3 nucleotide sequence: TGCGCCAGCAGCCAAGGACCCAACAGGAACCAAGAGACCCAGTACTTC. Translating gives CASSQGPNRNQETQYF.

The chain joins TRBV7-9 to TRBJ2-1; the D is unclear. Germline V gives CDR1 SEHNR, CDR2 FQNEAQ (reference sequence). The CDR3 loop spans 13 amino acids. With 2 bases removed from V and 6 bases from J, the gap between germline ends came to 8 bases. The CDR3 DNA reads TGTGCCAGCAGCTTACCAGTATCCAATGAGCAGTTCTTC. This encodes CASSLPVSNEQFF.

The chain couples TRBV29-1 to TRBJ1-3, with D uncertain. Trimming removed 1 base at V and 1 base at J, with 8 bases between. CDR1 is SQVTM and CDR2 is ANQGSEA in the germline V gene. The CDR3 totals 14 residues. The CDR3 DNA reads TGCAGCGTTGAAGTTCCCGGGTCTGGAAACACCATATATTTT. It translates to CSVEVPGSGNTIYF. The full variable domain, its missing parts supplied by reference TRBV29-1 and TRBJ1-3, is SAVISQKPSRDICQRGTSLTIQCQVDSQVTMMFWYRQQPGQSLTLIATANQGSEATYESGFVIDKFPISRPNLTFSTLTVSNMSPEDSSIYLCSVEVPGSGNTIYFGEGSWLTVV.

The chain combines TRBV4-1 with TRBJ2-7; D gene uncertain. This CDR3 is built from 16 residues. Per germline, CDR1 MGHRA and CDR2 YSYEKL. V dropped 0 bases and J dropped 0 bases, with 12 bases sitting between them. CDR3 DNA sequence: TGCGCCAGCAGCCAAGATCAGAACTTCGCCTCCTACGAGCAGTACTTC. Amino acid sequence: CASSQDQNFASYEQYF.

This clonotype appeared a few times. The chain couples TRBV11-2 to TRBJ2-3; no firm D call. Germline CDR1 SGHAT, CDR2 FQNNGV. V was pared by 1 base and J by 9 bases, with 2 bases between. The CDR3 loop spans 10 amino acids. The CDR3 DNA follows: TGTGCCAGCAGCTTAGGAACGCAGTATTTT. As protein: CASSLGTQYF.

The table lists this clonotype with many counts. The V gene is TRBV7-2, the J gene TRBJ2-7, with D perhaps TRBD1 (5 bases). The V and J ends lost 1 base and 1 base respectively, with 20 bases between them. The CDR3 has 18 residues. Germline V gene lookup returns CDR1 SGHTA and CDR2 FQGNSA. The CDR3 sequence is CASSLGVTVGGWSYEQYF. In DNA, the CDR3 is TGTGCCAGCAGCTTAGGGGTGACAGTAGGCGGTTGGTCCTACGAGCAGTACTTC.

V is TRBV6-1 and J is TRBJ1-5, with TRBD1 matching 9 bases. Germline lookup yields CDR1 MNHNS and CDR2 SASEGT. V shed 6 bases and J 1 base; nucleotides not matched to a gene: 7. The CDR3 is 16 residues long. This CDR3 is CASRETTGGSNQPQHF. CDR3 in DNA: TGTGCCAGCAGAGAAACGACAGGGGGAAGCAATCAGCCCCAGCATTTT.

This clonotype was seen at least ten times. The chain recombines TRBV6-2 or TRBV6-3 with TRBJ2-3; TRBD2 aligns across 7 bases. V was pared by 2 bases and J by 2 bases, with 7 bases of the junction left unmatched. Per germline, CDR1 MNHEY and CDR2 SVGEGT. This CDR3 is 16 amino acids long. The CDR3 region has the DNA TGTGCCAGCAGTTACCACCGGGACTATCACACAGATACGCAGTATTTT. Its protein is CASSYHRDYHTDTQYF.